This T cell receptor beta chain was captured by sequencing in a study of cytomegalovirus exposure and HLA in healthy donors. Overall study: Inside one of the first data releases sat 75 million to 100 million unique TCRs taken from HLA-typed donors.

The CDR3 length is 14 residues. CDR1 SGHNT and CDR2 YENEEA come from the germline V gene. Trimming pared 1 base from V and 2 bases from J, leaving 7 bases between. This PCR relied on a set of 60 Vbeta primers and 13 Jbeta primers. Only in-frame clones appear in the TCRdb table, and some are missing; sequencing was by immunoSEQ multiplex PCR. The table lists 90,000 or so clones, about 67% of them singletons. Healthy bone marrow donors made up the donors. This clonotype originated in a woman aged 18-30 years in good health and CMV-seropositive. The J gene is TRBJ2-3, the V gene TRBV11-3, with a weak D call TRBD2 (5 bases). Sequencing was carried out using PBMCs. CDR3: CASSLGGLTDTQYF. CDR3 nucleotide sequence: TGTGCCAGCAGCTTAGGCGGGCTCACAGATACGCAGTATTTT.